This T cell receptor beta chain was profiled in a study of blood T cell repertoires in COVID-19. About the study: The United States, Italy and Spain provided the acute and convalescent COVID-19 samples. PBMCs, B-cell-depleted T cells, or T cells were the source of the cDNA or gDNA that made up the material.

As processed by the authors: The assay estimated nucleated cells by amplifying reference gene primers. This table comes from immunoSEQ multiplex PCR, and its TCRdb copy is limited to in-frame clones, with some not included. V, J and clone size reflect that table, while D and trimming were determined from the DNA. This table holds approximately 54,000 clones, 85% to 95% found once. Per germline, CDR1 MGHDK and CDR2 SYGVNS. The CDR3 covers 13 residues. With 5 bases removed from V and 7 bases from J, the gap between germline ends came to 14 bases. Sequencing used peripheral blood. This clonotype was obtained from a man aged 50-59 years with acute or convalescent COVID-19. J is TRBJ1-1 and V is TRBV25-1; D not certain. CDR3 residues: CASSKVFGIEAFF. The CDR3 DNA reads TGTGCCAGCAGTAAAGTTTTCGGGATTGAAGCTTTCTTT.